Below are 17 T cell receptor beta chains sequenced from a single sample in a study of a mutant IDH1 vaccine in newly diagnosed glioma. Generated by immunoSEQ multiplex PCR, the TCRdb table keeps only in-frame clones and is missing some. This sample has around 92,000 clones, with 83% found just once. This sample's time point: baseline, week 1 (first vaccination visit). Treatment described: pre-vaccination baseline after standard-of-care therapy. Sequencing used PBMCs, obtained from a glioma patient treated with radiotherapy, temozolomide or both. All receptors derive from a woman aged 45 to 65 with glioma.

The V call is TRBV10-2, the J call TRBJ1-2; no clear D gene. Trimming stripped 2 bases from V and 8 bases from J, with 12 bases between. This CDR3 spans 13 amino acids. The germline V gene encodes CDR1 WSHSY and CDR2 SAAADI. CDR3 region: CASSEPGGNGYTF. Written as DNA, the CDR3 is TGCGCCAGCAGTGAGCCCGGAGGGAACGGCTACACCTTC.

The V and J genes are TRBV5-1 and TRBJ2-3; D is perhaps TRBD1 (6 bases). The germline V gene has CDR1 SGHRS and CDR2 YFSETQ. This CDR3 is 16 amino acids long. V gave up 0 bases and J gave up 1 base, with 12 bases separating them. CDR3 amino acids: CASSLGVSGGTDTQYF. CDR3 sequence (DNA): TGCGCCAGCAGCTTGGGGGTTTCAGGGGGCACAGATACGCAGTATTTT.

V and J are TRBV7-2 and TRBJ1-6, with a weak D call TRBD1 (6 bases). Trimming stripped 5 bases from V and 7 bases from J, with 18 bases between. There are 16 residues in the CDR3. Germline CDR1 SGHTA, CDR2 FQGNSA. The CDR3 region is CASSLRGGKLNSPLHF. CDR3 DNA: TGTGCCAGCAGCCTCAGGGGCGGGAAACTGAATTCACCCCTCCACTTT.

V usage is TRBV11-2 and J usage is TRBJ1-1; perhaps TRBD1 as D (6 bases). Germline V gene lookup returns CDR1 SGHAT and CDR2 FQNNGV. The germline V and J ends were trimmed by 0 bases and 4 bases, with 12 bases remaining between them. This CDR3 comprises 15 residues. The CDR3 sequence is CASSLEPGATTEAFF. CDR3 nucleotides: TGTGCCAGCAGCTTAGAGCCGGGGGCAACCACTGAAGCTTTCTTT.

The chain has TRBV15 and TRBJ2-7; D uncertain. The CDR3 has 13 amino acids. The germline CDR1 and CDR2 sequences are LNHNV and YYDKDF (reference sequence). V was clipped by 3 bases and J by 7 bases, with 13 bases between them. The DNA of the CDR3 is TGTGCCACCAGCAGTTACCAGATGCGAGAGCAGTACTTC. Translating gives CATSSYQMREQYF.

This CDR3 is CASLPSGGMWNTEAFF. Here the CDR3 DNA reads TGTGCCAGTCTGCCTTCAGGGGGAATGTGGAACACTGAAGCTTTCTTT. The chain combines TRBV6-6 with TRBJ1-1; 7 bases match TRBD1. The junction had 14 bases not matched to a gene; V was cut back by 9 bases and J by 1 base. The germline V gene has CDR1 MNHNY and CDR2 SVGAGI (reference sequence). The CDR3 runs to 16 residues.

Here the CDR3 reads CAISVLVGGYTF. CDR3 sequence (DNA): TGTGCCATCAGTGTGCTGGTCGGGGGCTACACCTTC. This rearrangement joins TRBV10-3 to TRBJ1-2; no reliable D call. CDR3 length: 12 amino acids. The V end lost 4 bases, the J end lost 8 bases, and 11 bases lay between the germline ends. Germline V CDR1 and CDR2: ENHRY, SYGVKD.

CDR3 sequence reads: CASSPRTGGEKLFF. DNA for the CDR3: TGTGCCAGCAGCCCCCGGACAGGGGGCGAAAAACTGTTTTTT. V usage is TRBV14 and J usage is TRBJ1-4; 11 positions match TRBD1. CDR1 is SGHDN and CDR2 is FVKESK in the germline V gene. The CDR3 extends over 14 amino acids. The V and J ends lost 4 bases and 8 bases, in that order; junction bases with no gene match: 3.

The CDR3 region is CASSWGQGVSGANVLTF. CDR3 in DNA: TGTGCCAGCAGCTGGGGACAGGGGGTTTCTGGGGCCAACGTCCTGACTTTC. The chain links TRBV5-8 to TRBJ2-6, with 11 positions matching TRBD1. V lost 3 bases, J lost 1 base, and 3 bases stayed unmatched. This CDR3 region has 17 residues. The V gene's germline CDR1 is SGHTS and CDR2 YDEGEE.

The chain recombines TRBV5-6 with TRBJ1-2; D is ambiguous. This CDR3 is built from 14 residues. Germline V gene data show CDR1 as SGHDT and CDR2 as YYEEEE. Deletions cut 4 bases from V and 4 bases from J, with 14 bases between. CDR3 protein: CASSVRTASYGYTF. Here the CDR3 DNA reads TGTGCCAGCAGCGTCCGGACTGCGAGCTATGGCTACACCTTC.

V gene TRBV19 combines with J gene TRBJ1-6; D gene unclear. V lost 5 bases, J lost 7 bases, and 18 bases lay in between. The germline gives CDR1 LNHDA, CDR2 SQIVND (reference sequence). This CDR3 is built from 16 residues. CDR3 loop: CASSRRFGLENSPLHF. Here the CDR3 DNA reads TGTGCCAGTAGTCGTCGCTTCGGACTGGAGAATTCACCCCTCCACTTT.

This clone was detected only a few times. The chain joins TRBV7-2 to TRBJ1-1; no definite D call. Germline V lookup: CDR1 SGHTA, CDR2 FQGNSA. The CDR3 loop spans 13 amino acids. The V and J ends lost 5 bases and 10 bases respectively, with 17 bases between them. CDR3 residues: CASSLILGVGAFF. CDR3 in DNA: TGTGCCAGCAGCCTAATTCTCGGGGTTGGAGCTTTCTTT.

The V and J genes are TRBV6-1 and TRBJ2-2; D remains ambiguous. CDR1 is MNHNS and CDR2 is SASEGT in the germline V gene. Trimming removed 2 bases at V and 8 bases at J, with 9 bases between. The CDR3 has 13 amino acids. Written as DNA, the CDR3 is TGTGCCAGCAGTGAATTGCCCGGAGGGGAGCTGTTTTTT. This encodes CASSELPGGELFF.

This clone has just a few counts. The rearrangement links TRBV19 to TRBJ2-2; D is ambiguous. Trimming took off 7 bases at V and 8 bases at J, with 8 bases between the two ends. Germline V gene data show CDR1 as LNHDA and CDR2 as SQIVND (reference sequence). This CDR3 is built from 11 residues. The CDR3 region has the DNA TGTGCCAGTACCGATAGGGGGGAGCTGTTTTTT. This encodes CASTDRGELFF.

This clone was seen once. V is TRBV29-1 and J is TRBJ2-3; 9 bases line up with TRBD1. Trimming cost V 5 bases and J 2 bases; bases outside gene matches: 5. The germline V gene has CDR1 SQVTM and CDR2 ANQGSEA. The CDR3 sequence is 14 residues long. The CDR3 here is CSVTKQGATDTQYF. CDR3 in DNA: TGCAGCGTTACGAAACAGGGGGCCACAGATACGCAGTATTTT.

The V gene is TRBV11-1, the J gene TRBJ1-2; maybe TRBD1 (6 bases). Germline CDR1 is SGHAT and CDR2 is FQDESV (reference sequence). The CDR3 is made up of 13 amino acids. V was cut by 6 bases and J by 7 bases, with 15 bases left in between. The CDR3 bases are TGTGCCAGCAGTTTTAACAGGGAATCTGGCTACACCTTC. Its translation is CASSFNRESGYTF. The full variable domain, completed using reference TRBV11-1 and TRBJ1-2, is EAEVAQSPRYKITEKSQAVAFWCDPISGHATLYWYRQILGQGPELLVQFQDESVVDDSQLPKDRFSAERLKGVDSTLKIQPAELGDSAMYLCASSFNRESGYTFGSGTRLTVV.

The CDR3 DNA reads as TGTGCCAGCAGCCTACCCCCGGTGGGTATGAACACTGAAGCTTTCTTT. It codes for CASSLPPVGMNTEAFF. The chain couples TRBV14 to TRBJ1-1; unclear D gene. Trimming stripped 4 bases from V and 0 bases from J, with 15 bases between. The CDR3 contains 16 residues. Germline-derived CDR1 and CDR2 are SGHDN and FVKESK.